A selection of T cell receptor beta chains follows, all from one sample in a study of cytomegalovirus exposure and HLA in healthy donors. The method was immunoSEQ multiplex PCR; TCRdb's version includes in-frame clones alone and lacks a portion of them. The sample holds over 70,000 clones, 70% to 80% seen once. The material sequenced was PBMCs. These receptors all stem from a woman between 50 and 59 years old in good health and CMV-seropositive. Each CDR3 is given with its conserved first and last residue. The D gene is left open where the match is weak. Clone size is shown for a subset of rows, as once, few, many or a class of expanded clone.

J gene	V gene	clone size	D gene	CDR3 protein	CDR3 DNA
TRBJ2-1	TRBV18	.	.	CASSPPEGTGTRRGFF	TGTGCCAGCTCACCACCGGAGGGGACTGGGACCCGCCGGGGGTTCTTC
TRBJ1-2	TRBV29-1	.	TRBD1	CSVEALDRGSGYTF	TGCAGCGTTGAGGCCTTGGACAGGGGGAGCGGCTACACCTTC
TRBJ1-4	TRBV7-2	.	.	CASSSYGEYEKLFF	TGTGCCAGCAGCTCCTACGGGGAGTATGAAAAACTGTTTTTT
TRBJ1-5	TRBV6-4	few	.	CASSQNSNQPQHF	TGTGCCAGCAGTCAAAATAGCAATCAGCCCCAGCATTTT
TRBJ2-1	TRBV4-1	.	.	CASSQGEAVSYNEQFF	TGCGCCAGCAGCCAAGGAGAAGCGGTATCCTACAATGAGCAGTTCTTC
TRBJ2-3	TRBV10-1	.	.	CASSESGGTQYF	TGCGCCAGCAGTGAGTCAGGGGGTACGCAGTATTTT
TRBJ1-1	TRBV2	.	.	CASSERRVSAFF	TGTGCCAGCAGTGAACGGCGGGTTTCAGCTTTCTTT
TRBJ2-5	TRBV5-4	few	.	CASSLTGMETQYF	TGTGCCAGCAGCTTAACGGGTATGGAGACCCAGTACTTC
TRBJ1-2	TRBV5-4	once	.	CASSLIQDNGYTF	TGTGCCAGCAGCTTGATCCAGGATAATGGCTACACCTTC
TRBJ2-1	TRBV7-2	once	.	CASSLVYYNEQFF	TGTGCCAGCAGCTTAGTCTACTACAATGAGCAGTTCTTC
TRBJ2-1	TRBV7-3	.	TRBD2	CASSLGPRGGAENEQFF	TGTGCCAGCAGCTTAGGGCCCCGCGGGGGGGCCGAGAATGAGCAGTTCTTC
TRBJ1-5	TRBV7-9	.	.	CASSLDGRNQPQHF	TGTGCCAGCAGTTTGGACGGGAGGAATCAGCCCCAGCATTTT
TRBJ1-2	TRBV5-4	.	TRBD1	CASSLTRGSLGGYTF	TGTGCCAGCAGCTTGACCAGGGGGTCCTTGGGGGGCTACACCTTC
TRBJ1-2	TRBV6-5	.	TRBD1	CASSIGQGAPGYTF	TGTGCCAGCAGCATCGGACAGGGGGCGCCTGGCTACACCTTC
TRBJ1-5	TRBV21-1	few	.	CASIGQGAFQPQHF	TGTGCCAGCATCGGACAGGGGGCTTTTCAGCCCCAGCATTTT
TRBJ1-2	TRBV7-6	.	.	CASSLDAGWGYTF	TGTGCCAGCAGCTTAGATGCCGGTTGGGGCTACACCTTC
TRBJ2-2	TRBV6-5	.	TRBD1	CASRSWDRESGELFF	TGTGCCAGCAGATCTTGGGACAGGGAATCCGGGGAGCTGTTTTTT
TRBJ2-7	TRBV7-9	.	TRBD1	CASSSPGTGGDEQYF	TGTGCCAGCAGCTCACCCGGGACAGGGGGCGACGAGCAGTACTTC
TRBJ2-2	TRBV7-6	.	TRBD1	CASRGQGARGGELFF	TGTGCCTCTCGCGGACAGGGGGCCAGGGGCGGGGAGCTGTTTTTT
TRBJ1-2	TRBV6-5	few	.	CASSYTGLSYGYTF	TGTGCCAGCAGTTATACGGGACTGAGCTATGGCTACACCTTC
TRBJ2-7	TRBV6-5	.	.	CASSYSRDSSYEQYF	TGTGCCAGCAGTTACTCGCGGGACAGCTCCTACGAGCAGTACTTC
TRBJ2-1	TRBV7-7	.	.	CASSLFRVPYNEQFF	TGTGCTAGCAGCTTATTCAGGGTCCCCTACAATGAGCAGTTCTTC
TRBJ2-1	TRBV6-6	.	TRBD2	CASTGKGGSSYNEQFF	TGTGCCAGCACCGGAAAGGGCGGGAGCTCCTACAATGAGCAGTTCTTC
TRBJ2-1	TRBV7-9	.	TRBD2	CASSRELAGVDEQFF	TGTGCCAGCAGTCGTGAACTAGCGGGAGTGGATGAGCAGTTCTTC
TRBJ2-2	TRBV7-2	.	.	CASSSRANAGELFF	TGTGCCAGCAGTTCCAGGGCTAACGCCGGGGAGCTGTTTTTT
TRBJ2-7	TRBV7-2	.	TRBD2	CASSWGLAGYEQYF	TGTGCCAGCAGCTGGGGACTAGCGGGGTACGAGCAGTACTTC
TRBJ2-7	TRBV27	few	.	CASSLTRLGSSYEQYF	TGTGCCAGCAGTCTCACTCGACTAGGTAGCTCCTACGAGCAGTACTTC
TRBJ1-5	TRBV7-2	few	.	CASRKGSSNNQPQHF	TGTGCCAGCAGGAAGGGGTCGAGTAACAATCAGCCCCAGCATTTT
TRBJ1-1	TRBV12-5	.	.	CASGRPGTHHTEAFF	TGTGCTAGTGGCCGTCCAGGGACACATCACACTGAAGCTTTCTTT
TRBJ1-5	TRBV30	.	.	CAWSHRKGVQPQHF	TGTGCCTGGAGTCACCGAAAAGGGGTTCAGCCCCAGCATTTT
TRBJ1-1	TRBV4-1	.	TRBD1	CASSGIGQGNTEAFF	TGCGCCAGCAGCGGGATAGGACAGGGGAACACTGAAGCTTTCTTT
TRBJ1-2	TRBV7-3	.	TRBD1	CASSPGTAGRMGGYTF	TGTGCCAGCAGCCCGGGGACAGCCGGCCGAATGGGTGGCTACACCTTC
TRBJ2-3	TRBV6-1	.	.	CASSEAGNTDTQYF	TGTGCCAGCAGTGAGGCGGGCAACACAGATACGCAGTATTTT
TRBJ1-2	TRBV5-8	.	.	CASSPRWRGDYGYTF	TGTGCCAGCAGCCCCCGTTGGAGGGGCGACTATGGCTACACCTTC
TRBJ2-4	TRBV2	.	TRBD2	CASSERVAGVRNIQYF	TGTGCCAGCAGTGAAAGGGTGGCGGGAGTTAGAAACATTCAGTACTTC
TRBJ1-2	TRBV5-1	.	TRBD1	CASYGPGGSYGYTF	TGCGCCAGCTATGGGCCAGGGGGGAGCTATGGCTACACCTTC
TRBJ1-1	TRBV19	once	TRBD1	CATSGTGGTEAFF	TGTGCCACTTCCGGGACAGGTGGGACTGAAGCTTTCTTT
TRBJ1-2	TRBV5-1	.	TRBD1	CASSLVGTGDGYTF	TGCGCCAGCAGCTTGGTGGGGACAGGGGATGGCTACACCTTC
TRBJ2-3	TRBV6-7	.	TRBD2	CASSYSRAGGPWTDTQYF	TGTGCCAGCAGTTACTCTCGAGCGGGAGGGCCTTGGACAGATACGCAGTATTTT
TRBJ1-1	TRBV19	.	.	CASSDRLNTEAFF	TGTGCCAGTAGCGACAGACTCAACACTGAAGCTTTCTTT
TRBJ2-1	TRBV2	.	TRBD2	CASNPGLAYNEQFF	TGTGCCAGCAATCCGGGACTAGCCTACAATGAGCAGTTCTTC
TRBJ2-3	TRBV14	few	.	CASSQIATSTDTQYF	TGTGCCAGCAGCCAAATAGCCACTAGCACAGATACGCAGTATTTT
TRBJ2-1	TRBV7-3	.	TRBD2	CASSFRLAGPNNEQFF	TGTGCCAGCAGCTTTCGACTAGCGGGGCCTAACAATGAGCAGTTCTTC
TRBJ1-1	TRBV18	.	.	CASSSTQSGDTEAFF	TGTGCCAGCTCATCGACCCAATCAGGGGACACTGAAGCTTTCTTT
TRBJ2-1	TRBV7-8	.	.	CASSLRSKTDNEQFF	TGTGCCAGCAGCTTACGGTCGAAAACGGACAATGAGCAGTTCTTC
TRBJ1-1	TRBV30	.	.	CAWSPSNTEAFF	TGTGCCTGGAGTCCGAGTAACACTGAAGCTTTCTTT